Here is one TCR beta chain with its context. These data originate in a study of cytomegalovirus exposure and HLA in healthy donors. Study-level information: The roughly 110 validation repertoires were reported in a later analysis to have been generated on the same platform as the roughly 700 first-cohort repertoires.

Trimming cost V 0 bases and J 6 bases, with 9 bases left between them. The CDR3 is 14 residues long. Germline-derived CDR1 and CDR2 are MNHNY and SVGAGI (reference sequence). Generated by immunoSEQ multiplex PCR, the TCRdb table keeps only in-frame clones and is missing some. The sample gives 150,000 to 200,000 clones, 86% of which show up once; 4.5% to 7% is in the top ten. J is TRBJ2-1 and V is TRBV6-6; D not certain. This clonotype was sampled from a woman aged 25-40 years in good health and CMV-seronegative. Specimen: PBMCs. In nucleotides, the CDR3 is TGTGCCAGCAGTTACTCGAGTAATTCCAATGAGCAGTTCTTC. Its protein product is CASSYSSNSNEQFF.